The 20 T cell receptor beta chains below were found in one sample sequenced in a study of cytomegalovirus exposure and HLA in healthy donors. Primers: 60 Vbeta forward and 13 Jbeta reverse. The assay was immunoSEQ multiplex PCR, and TCRdb's table has in-frame clones only and misses some. The table records approximately 88,000 clones, 76% of them present only once. Sequenced material: PBMCs. All receptors derive from a male donor in good health and CMV-seronegative.

The table lists this clone with a few counts. V and J are TRBV20-1 and TRBJ1-2; D may be TRBD1 (5 bases). Germline V CDR1 and CDR2: DFQATT, SNEGSKA (reference sequence). The CDR3 covers 11 residues. The CDR3 DNA follows: TGCCTTTTAGGACACCCCTATGGCTACACCTTC. This codes for CLLGHPYGYTF.

This sequence joins TRBV5-1 and TRBJ1-4, with 7 bases that match TRBD1. Germline V gene data show CDR1 as SGHRS and CDR2 as YFSETQ. V gave up 3 bases and J gave up 8 bases; unmatched junction bases: 7. The CDR3 is 14 residues long. CDR3 protein: CASSSGDSGEKLFF. The CDR3 nucleotides are TGCGCCAGCAGCTCGGGGGACAGCGGAGAAAAACTGTTTTTT. The full variable domain, its missing parts supplied by reference TRBV5-1 and TRBJ1-4, is KAGVTQTPRYLIKTRGQQVTLSCSPISGHRSVSWYQQTPGQGLQFLFEYFSETQRNKGNFPGRFSGRQFSNSRSEMNVSTLELGDSALYLCASSSGDSGEKLFFGSGTQLSVL.

The V gene is TRBV11-2, the J gene TRBJ2-1, with a tentative D call TRBD1 (7 bases). The CDR3 is made up of 18 amino acids. Between the trimmed V and J ends, which lost 6 bases and 0 bases, there was a span of 21 bases. Germline assignment: CDR1 SGHAT and CDR2 FQNNGV. CDR3 protein: CASRLDPTGTYSYNEQFF. CDR3 nucleotides: TGTGCCAGCAGGCTTGATCCGACAGGGACTTACTCCTACAATGAGCAGTTCTTC.

In this sample, this clone turned up once. The chain employs TRBV7-2 and TRBJ2-5; 7 nucleotides align to TRBD2. With the DNA end fitting TRBJ2-7 better, the J assignment may be wrong. The CDR3 length is 14 residues. CDR1 is SGHTA, CDR2 FQGNSA, per germline. CDR3 in amino acids: CASSLGPGGYEQYF. The DNA for the CDR3 is TGTGCCAGCAGCTTAGGGCCGGGGGGCTACGAGCAGTACTTC.

The V call is TRBV30, the J call TRBJ1-6; D gene ambiguous. Germline loops: CDR1 GTSNPN, CDR2 SVGIG (reference sequence). The ends were cut back, 5 bases at V and 9 bases at J, with 23 bases in the middle. The CDR3 contains 16 residues. DNA for the CDR3: TGTGCCTGGGCCTACTCGAGGGAGAGCCTCGGTTCACCCCTCCACTTT. Translating gives CAWAYSRESLGSPLHF. Filled out from reference TRBV30 and TRBJ1-6, the complete variable domain reads SQTIHQWPATLVQPVGSPLSLECTVEGTSNPNLYWYRQAAGRGLQLLFYSVGIGQISSEVPQNLSASRPQDRQFILSSKKLLLSDSGFYLCAWAYSRESLGSPLHFGNGTRLTVT.

The rearrangement links TRBV6-1 to TRBJ1-2; no clear D gene. Trimming pared 0 bases from V and 8 bases from J, leaving 13 bases between. CDR1 and CDR2 from the germline V gene are MNHNS and SASEGT. The CDR3 totals 14 residues. The CDR3 DNA is TGTGCCAGCAGTGAAGCGCCCCGGACGGGGGGCTACACCTTC. Protein product: CASSEAPRTGGYTF.

The chain has TRBV7-9 and TRBJ2-7; D remains ambiguous. The CDR3 totals 12 residues. Trimming pared 5 bases from V and 6 bases from J, leaving 11 bases between. Germline loops: CDR1 SEHNR, CDR2 FQNEAQ (reference sequence). CDR3 sequence (DNA): TGTGCCAGCAGCAGATTCCTCGGCGAGCAGTACTTC. This sequence encodes CASSRFLGEQYF.

The chain joins TRBV13 to TRBJ2-1; 10 nucleotides align to TRBD1. Trimming at V came to 4 bases and at J to 4 bases, leaving 1 base not matched to a gene. This CDR3 has 14 amino acids. Germline V lookup: CDR1 PRHDT, CDR2 FYEKMQ (reference sequence). The CDR3 region has the DNA TGTGCCAGCAGCTCGGACAGGGGGTACAATGAGCAGTTCTTC. Protein: CASSSDRGYNEQFF.

The chain links TRBV18 to TRBJ1-1, with TRBD1 matching 7 bases. V gave up 4 bases and J gave up 2 bases; unmatched junction bases: 7. Germline loops: CDR1 KGHSH, CDR2 LQKENI. This CDR3 is 15 amino acids long. The CDR3 nucleotides read TGTGCCAGCTCACAGAACACAGGGGCAAACACTGAAGCTTTCTTT. It codes for CASSQNTGANTEAFF.

This chain links TRBV14 with TRBJ2-5; D is possibly TRBD1 (6 bases). This CDR3 region has 14 residues. The ends were cut back, 4 bases at V and 5 bases at J, with 14 bases in the middle. Germline V gene sequence: CDR1 SGHDN, CDR2 FVKESK. CDR3 loop: CASSPQGPGETQYF. CDR3 sequence (DNA): TGTGCCAGCAGCCCACAGGGTCCCGGGGAGACCCAGTACTTC.

The rearrangement uses TRBV5-6 and TRBJ1-6; 9 bases agree with TRBD1. J lost 7 bases, V lost 4 bases, and 6 bases had no gene match. Germline V lookup: CDR1 SGHDT, CDR2 YYEEEE. CDR3 length: 15 residues. The DNA of the CDR3 is TGTGCCAGCAGCAACCGAGGGACAGGGAATTCACCCCTCCACTTT. It is translated as CASSNRGTGNSPLHF.

The V gene is TRBV7-9, the J gene TRBJ1-2; unclear D gene. Germline values: CDR1 SEHNR, CDR2 FQNEAQ (reference sequence). CDR3 size: 16 residues. Between the trimmed V and J ends, which lost 1 base and 1 base, there was a span of 13 bases. This chain's CDR3 is CASSLGTVNLNYGYTF. Written as DNA, the CDR3 is TGTGCCAGCAGCTTAGGAACAGTCAACCTTAACTATGGCTACACCTTC.

This clone was seen at least ten times. The V and J genes are TRBV4-3 and TRBJ1-1; D unclear. This CDR3 region has 14 residues. With 2 bases removed from V and 1 base from J, the gap between germline ends came to 8 bases. Germline V CDR1 and CDR2: LGHNA, YSLEER. In nucleotides, the CDR3 is TGCGCCAGCAGCCAATTCTTCTCGAACACTGAAGCTTTCTTT. It encodes CASSQFFSNTEAFF.

The CDR3 nucleotides are TGTGCCAGCAGCCCGATGGGCGGGAGGGATACGCAGTATTTT. This encodes CASSPMGGRDTQYF. The chain uses TRBV7-3 and TRBJ2-3; 8 nucleotides agree with TRBD2. Unmatched junction bases numbered 7, after V lost 5 bases and J lost 6 bases. The CDR3 loop spans 14 amino acids. CDR1 SGHTA and CDR2 FQGTGA come from the germline V gene.

This chain connects TRBV19 to TRBJ2-6; D might be TRBD2 (5 bases). With 7 bases removed from V and 1 base from J, the gap between germline ends came to 14 bases. This CDR3 is 16 amino acids long. CDR1 is LNHDA and CDR2 is SQIVND in the germline V gene (reference sequence). In DNA form, the CDR3 reads TGTGCCAGTACCGGGAAATACACGTCTGGGGCCAACGTCCTGACTTTC. It is translated as CASTGKYTSGANVLTF.

The table lists this clone with a few counts. The J gene is TRBJ1-6, the V gene TRBV7-2; D might be TRBD1 (6 bases). In germline, CDR1 is SGHTA, CDR2 FQGNSA. CDR3 length: 12 amino acids. Trimming cost V 3 bases and J 10 bases, with 7 bases left between them. CDR3 sequence: CASSFRGSPLHF. CDR3 sequence (DNA): TGTGCCAGCAGCTTCAGGGGCTCACCCCTCCACTTT.

This clone appeared a few times. CDR3 in amino acids: CASSSRGGNQPQHF. CDR3 in DNA: TGTGCCAGCAGTTCCAGGGGGGGCAATCAGCCCCAGCATTTT. V is TRBV6-5 and J is TRBJ1-5, with 7 bases that match TRBD1. With V trimmed by 4 bases and J by 2 bases, 2 bases remained unmatched. This CDR3 is built from 14 residues. Germline-derived CDR1 and CDR2 are MNHEY and SVGAGI.

The J gene is TRBJ2-7, the V gene TRBV29-1, with 8 nucleotides matching TRBD1. Germline V gene data show CDR1 as SQVTM and CDR2 as ANQGSEA. The CDR3 runs to 12 residues. V lost 6 bases and J lost 3; bases outside the gene matches: 4. The CDR3: CSVGTGFYEQYF. The CDR3 coding sequence is TGCAGCGTGGGGACAGGTTTCTACGAGCAGTACTTC.

This chain uses TRBV18 with TRBJ1-3; no definite D call. From germline, CDR1 is KGHSH and CDR2 LQKENI. Trimming left V 6 bases short and J 2 bases short, with 11 bases between. The CDR3 totals 14 residues. The CDR3 DNA reads TGTGCCAGCTCTGTGCGGGAGCCTGGAAACACCATATATTTT. It is translated as CASSVREPGNTIYF.

The J gene is TRBJ2-1, the V gene TRBV9; 7 positions match TRBD1. With V trimmed by 4 bases and J by 2 bases, 3 bases remained unmatched. Germline CDR1 and CDR2: SGDLS and YYNGEE. This CDR3 is built from 14 residues. The CDR3 protein is CASSRQGTYNEQFF. For the CDR3, the DNA is TGTGCCAGCAGCCGACAGGGCACCTACAATGAGCAGTTCTTC.